These T cell receptor beta chains were read from a single sample in a study of CD8 T cells in Susac syndrome. TCRdb independently ran MiXCR on the immunoSEQ multiplex PCR reads; one entry per CDR3 protein. The sample contains a few hundred thousand distinct CDR3 sequences, about 93% of which appear only once. Specimen: CD8+ T cells from PBMCs. Receptors originate from a human donor with multiple sclerosis. Each CDR3 is given with its conserved first and last residue. D genes are given only for firm matches. Size is stated for part of the rows, as once, few or many counts, or as a class when the clone is expanded.

CASKVREYNEQFF	TGTGCCAGCAAAGTTCGGGAATACAATGAGCAGTTCTTC	13	TRBV13	TRBJ2-1	-	-
CSVISGQGAYEQYF	TGCAGCGTCATCTCGGGACAGGGGGCCTACGAGCAGTACTTC	14	TRBV29-1	TRBJ2-7	TRBD1	-
CATSRDHIVSLETQYF	TGTGCCACCAGCAGAGATCACATCGTCAGTCTAGAGACCCAGTACTTC	16	TRBV15	TRBJ2-5	-	-
CAISESGVAGEYEQYF	TGTGCCATCAGTGAGTCGGGGGTAGCGGGCGAATACGAGCAGTACTTC	16	TRBV10-3	TRBJ2-7	TRBD2	once
CATKDRSNEDFYGYTF	TGTGCCACCAAAGACCGATCGAACGAGGACTTCTATGGCTACACCTTC	16	TRBV15	TRBJ1-2	-	-
CASSTYRLGGELFF	TGTGCCAGTAGTACCTACCGACTGGGCGGGGAGCTGTTTTTT	14	TRBV19	TRBJ2-2	-	-
CASSDSFGPSYNEQFF	TGTGCCAGCAGTGACAGTTTCGGGCCCTCCTACAATGAGCAGTTCTTC	16	TRBV6-4	TRBJ2-1	-	once
CAISSGTTRNNEQFF	TGTGCCATCAGTTCCGGGACTACGAGAAACAATGAGCAGTTCTTC	15	TRBV10-3	TRBJ2-1	TRBD2	once
CASSSAGSLTWGEQYF	TGTGCCAGCAGCTCGGCCGGTTCCTTAACGTGGGGCGAGCAGTACTTC	16	TRBV5-6	TRBJ2-7	-	-
CASSVGSTNEQFF	TGTGCCAGCAGCGTAGGAAGTACCAATGAGCAGTTCTTC	13	TRBV9	TRBJ2-1	-	-
CASTGGDQPQHF	TGTGCCAGCACCGGGGGGGACCAGCCCCAGCATTTT	12	TRBV12-3/TRBV12-4	TRBJ1-5	-	-
CASSLAGQIGPYGYTF	TGTGCCAGCAGCTTAGCGGGACAGATAGGGCCCTATGGCTACACCTTC	16	TRBV7-9	TRBJ1-2	TRBD1	-
CASSYSVPGLTTYEQYF	TGTGCCAGCAGTTACTCCGTCCCGGGACTCACTACCTACGAGCAGTACTTC	17	TRBV6-5	TRBJ2-7	-	-
CASSQTGTGANVLTF	TGCGCCAGCAGCCAGACAGGGACCGGGGCCAACGTCCTGACTTTC	15	TRBV5-1	TRBJ2-6	TRBD1	-
CASSNREGQLFF	TGCGCCAGCAGCAACCGGGAGGGACAGCTGTTTTTT	12	TRBV4-1	TRBJ1-4	TRBD1	-
CASSPQGLGSYEQYF	TGTGCCAGCAGCCCCCAGGGGTTAGGCTCCTACGAGCAGTACTTC	15	TRBV7-3	TRBJ2-7	-	-
CASSYLPEGYEQYF	TGTGCCAGCAGTTATCTCCCGGAGGGGTACGAGCAGTACTTC	14	TRBV6-2/TRBV6-3	TRBJ2-7	-	-
CSVETSYGYTF	TGCAGCGTTGAGACTTCGTATGGCTACACCTTC	11	TRBV29-1	TRBJ1-2	-	-
CASSLIPAGDPSYEQYF	TGTGCCAGCAGCTTAATCCCAGCGGGAGACCCTTCCTACGAGCAGTACTTC	17	TRBV7-9	TRBJ2-7	TRBD2	-
CASTGGLSFTGELFF	TGTGCCAGCACTGGGGGGTTGAGTTTCACCGGGGAGCTGTTTTTT	15	TRBV6-5	TRBJ2-2	-	-
CASSIADGLNTEAFF	TGTGCCAGTAGTATCGCAGACGGCTTAAACACTGAAGCTTTCTTT	15	TRBV19	TRBJ1-1	-	-
CASSPGTGPVEQFF	TGTGCCAGCAGCCCCGGGACTGGCCCAGTCGAGCAGTTCTTC	14	TRBV14	TRBJ2-1	-	-
CASSSEFSQGVGGELFF	TGTGCCAGCAGTTCCGAATTTAGTCAGGGAGTAGGCGGGGAGCTGTTTTTT	17	TRBV12-3/TRBV12-4	TRBJ2-2	-	-
CASSSGREAFF	TGTGCCAGCAGCTCGGGACGGGAAGCTTTCTTT	11	TRBV5-6	TRBJ1-1	-	once
CAISEPRLAGGQSSYNEQFF	TGTGCCATCAGTGAGCCCCGACTAGCGGGAGGCCAAAGCTCCTACAATGAGCAGTTCTTC	20	TRBV10-3	TRBJ2-1	TRBD2	-
CASSPDLLARDFPHF	TGTGCCAGCAGTCCTGACCTACTAGCCCGGGACTTTCCCCACTTC	15	TRBV12-3/TRBV12-4	TRBJ2-7	-	-
CAWSGSGGAGNEQFF	TGTGCCTGGAGTGGGAGCGGGGGGGCCGGCAATGAGCAGTTCTTC	15	TRBV30	TRBJ2-1	TRBD2	-
CASSFTGANTEAFF	TGTGCCAGCAGCTTTACAGGGGCCAACACTGAAGCTTTCTTT	14	TRBV25-1	TRBJ1-1	TRBD1	-
CASSLVGQPGFSPGELFF	TGTGCCAGCAGCTTAGTAGGGCAGCCCGGTTTCTCTCCCGGGGAGCTGTTTTTT	18	TRBV7-2	TRBJ2-2	-	-
CASSLKGQGDTEAFF	TGTGCCAGCAGCTTAAAGGGACAGGGGGACACTGAAGCTTTCTTT	15	TRBV7-9	TRBJ1-1	TRBD1	-
CASSSNSNQPQHF	TGTGCCAGTAGTAGCAATAGCAATCAGCCCCAGCATTTT	13	TRBV19	TRBJ1-5	-	-
CASPHRGRVVNEQFF	TGTGCCAGCCCTCACAGGGGGCGCGTTGTTAATGAGCAGTTCTTC	15	TRBV21-1	TRBJ2-1	-	-
CASSLIGQYEQYF	TGTGCCAGCAGCTTAATTGGGCAGTACGAGCAGTACTTC	13	TRBV7-9	TRBJ2-7	-	-
CASSSGGGMSNQPQHF	TGTGCCAGCAGCTCCGGGGGGGGGATGAGCAATCAGCCCCAGCATTTT	16	TRBV7-9	TRBJ1-5	-	-
CAIRENTEAFF	TGTGCCATCAGGGAGAACACTGAAGCTTTCTTT	11	TRBV10-3	TRBJ1-1	-	once
CASSQGEYYGYTF	TGCGCCAGCAGCCAAGGGGAGTACTATGGCTACACCTTC	13	TRBV4-1	TRBJ1-2	-	-
CASSFGTISYEQYF	TGTGCCAGCAGCTTTGGGACTATTTCCTACGAGCAGTACTTC	14	TRBV3-1	TRBJ2-7	TRBD2	-
CSVEDGTGAPELSYTF	TGCAGCGTTGAAGATGGGACAGGGGCCCCGGAGTTGAGCTACACCTTC	16	TRBV29-1	TRBJ1-2	TRBD1	-
CASAMNGGRETQYF	TGTGCTAGTGCCATGAATGGGGGGCGGGAGACCCAGTACTTC	14	TRBV12-5	TRBJ2-5	-	-
CASSPSGRGDNEQFF	TGTGCCAGCAGCCCGAGCGGGAGGGGAGACAATGAGCAGTTCTTC	15	TRBV9	TRBJ2-1	TRBD2	-
CASSPTPYYEQYF	TGTGCCAGCAGTCCTACCCCCTACTACGAGCAGTACTTC	13	TRBV2	TRBJ2-7	-	-
CASSLGGGTVRSGANVLTF	TGTGCCAGCAGCTTAGGGGGCGGGACAGTCCGCTCTGGGGCCAACGTCCTGACTTTC	19	TRBV7-9	TRBJ2-6	-	-
CASSQDRTNYGYTF	TGCGCCAGCAGCCAGGACAGAACTAACTATGGCTACACCTTC	14	TRBV4-3	TRBJ1-2	-	-
CASLSDAGTSYNEQFF	TGTGCCAGCCTCTCGGATGCAGGGACCTCCTACAATGAGCAGTTCTTC	16	TRBV7-2	TRBJ2-1	-	-
CASSLRVSGELFF	TGTGCCAGCAGCTTGAGAGTTAGCGGGGAGCTGTTTTTT	13	TRBV5-8	TRBJ2-2	-	-
CASSEWGDSNQPQHF	TGTGCCAGCAGTGAATGGGGCGATAGCAATCAGCCCCAGCATTTT	15	TRBV6-1	TRBJ1-5	-	-
CASSQESTGWTGELFF	TGCGCCAGCAGCCAAGAGTCGACAGGGTGGACCGGGGAGCTGTTTTTT	16	TRBV4-1	TRBJ2-2	TRBD1	-
CASTQGRDEQFF	TGTGCCAGCACGCAGGGCCGGGATGAGCAGTTCTTC	12	TRBV2	TRBJ2-1	-	-
CATRQGLETQYF	TGTGCCACCAGACAGGGACTGGAGACCCAGTACTTC	12	TRBV19	TRBJ2-5	-	-
CAISTVPGASRWDEQFF	TGTGCCATCAGCACCGTGCCCGGGGCTAGCCGGTGGGATGAGCAGTTCTTC	17	TRBV10-3	TRBJ2-1	-	-
CASSLRIQETQYF	TGTGCCAGCAGCTTAAGAATACAAGAGACCCAGTACTTC	13	TRBV7-3	TRBJ2-5	-	-
CASIGGGTQYF	TGCGCCAGCATTGGTGGGGGTACGCAGTATTTT	11	TRBV5-1	TRBJ2-3	-	-
CASREEGGHQPQHF	TGTGCCAGCAGGGAGGAGGGGGGGCATCAGCCCCAGCATTTT	14	TRBV2	TRBJ1-5	-	-